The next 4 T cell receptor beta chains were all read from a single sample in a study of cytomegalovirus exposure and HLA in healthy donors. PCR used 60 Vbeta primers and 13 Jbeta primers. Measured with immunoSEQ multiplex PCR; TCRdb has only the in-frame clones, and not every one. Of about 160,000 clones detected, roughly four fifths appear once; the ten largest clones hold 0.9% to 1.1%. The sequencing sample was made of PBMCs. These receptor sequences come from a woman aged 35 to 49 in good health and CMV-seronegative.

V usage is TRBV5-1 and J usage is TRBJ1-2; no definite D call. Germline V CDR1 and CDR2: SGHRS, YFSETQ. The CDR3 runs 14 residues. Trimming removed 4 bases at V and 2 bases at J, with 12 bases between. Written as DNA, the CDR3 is TGCGCCAGCAGCCCTGGAGACGGGAACTATGGCTACACCTTC. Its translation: CASSPGDGNYGYTF.

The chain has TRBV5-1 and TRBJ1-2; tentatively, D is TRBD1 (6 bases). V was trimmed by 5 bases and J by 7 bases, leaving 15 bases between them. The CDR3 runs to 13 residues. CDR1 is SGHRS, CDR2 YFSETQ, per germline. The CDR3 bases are TGCGCCAGCAGTTTGTCAGGGGACGCTGGCTACACCTTC. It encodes CASSLSGDAGYTF.

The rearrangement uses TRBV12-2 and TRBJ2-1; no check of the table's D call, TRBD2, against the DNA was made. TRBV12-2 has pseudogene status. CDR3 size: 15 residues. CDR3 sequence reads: CASRLGTSGYNEQFF. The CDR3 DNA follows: TGTGCAAGTCGCTTAGGGACTAGCGGATACAATGAGCAGTTCTTC.

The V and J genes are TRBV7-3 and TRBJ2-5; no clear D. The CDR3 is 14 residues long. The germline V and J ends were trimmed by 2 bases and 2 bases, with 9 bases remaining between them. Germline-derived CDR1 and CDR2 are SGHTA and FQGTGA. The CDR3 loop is CASSLDSRQETQYF. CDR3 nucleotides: TGTGCCAGCAGCTTAGACTCCCGGCAAGAGACCCAGTACTTC.